The 21 T cell receptor beta chains presented below share a single source sample, sequenced in a study of T cells in Graves' hyperthyroidism and ophthalmopathy. Amplification yielded TCR beta CDR3 regions, with RNA transcripts as the source. A set of HTBI primers served as the primers for a first-round RT-PCR of the TCR CDR3. TCRdb called the multiplex PCR reads again in MiXCR, with one record for every CDR3 protein. This sample yields 300,000 to 450,000 distinct CDR3 sequences, of which around 25% are seen a single time; about 73% belongs to the top ten. The source material was blood. These receptors all come from a middle-aged man with Graves' hyperthyroidism.

The V and J genes are TRBV28 and TRBJ1-1, with 7 bases fitting TRBD1. The CDR3 length is 17 residues. The trim removed 5 bases at V and 4 bases at J, leaving 16 bases unmatched. The germline CDR1 and CDR2 sequences are MDHEN and SYDVKM. In DNA, the CDR3 is TGTGCCAGCAGTCGAACGGACAGGATGTTAGCCGGCACTGAAGCTTTCTTT. It encodes CASSRTDRMLAGTEAFF.

The CDR3 region is CASSLRTGLNTGELFF. The CDR3 DNA sequence: TGTGCCAGCAGCCTTAGGACAGGACTGAACACCGGGGAGCTGTTTTTT. The chain combines TRBV3-1 with TRBJ2-2; TRBD1 aligns across 7 bases. The CDR3 contains 16 residues. Germline values: CDR1 LGHDT, CDR2 YNNKEL (reference sequence). With 4 bases clipped from V and 1 base from J, the junction kept 6 bases outside the gene matches. The full variable domain, with the rest looked up from reference TRBV3-1 and TRBJ2-2, is DTAVSQTPKYLVTQMGNDKSIKCEQNLGHDTMYWYKQDSKKFLKIMFSYNNKELIINETVPNRFSPKSPDKAHLNLHINSLELGDSAVYFCASSLRTGLNTGELFFGEGSRLTVL.

This clonotype was counted between two and nine times. The gene calls are TRBV20-1 and TRBJ2-5; 12 bases match TRBD2. Germline CDR1 and CDR2: DFQATT and SNEGSKA (reference sequence). The CDR3 extends over 15 amino acids. Trimming took 4 bases from V and 1 from J; bases not matched to a gene: 4. The CDR3 region has the DNA TGCAGTGCTACCGGACTAGCGGGACCCCAAGAGACCCAGTACTTC. Its protein is CSATGLAGPQETQYF.

This clonotype was seen repeatedly, ten times or more. The CDR3 loop is CASSSVGRDTEAFF. DNA for the CDR3: TGTGCCAGCTCATCTGTGGGTAGGGACACTGAAGCTTTCTTT. The rearrangement links TRBV18 to TRBJ1-1; D is uncertain. The CDR3 runs to 14 residues. With 5 bases removed from V and 3 bases from J, the gap between germline ends came to 13 bases. The germline V gene has CDR1 KGHSH and CDR2 LQKENI.

The chain recombines TRBV19 with TRBJ2-3; 11 positions match TRBD2. V was pared by 4 bases and J by 0 bases, with 9 bases of the junction left unmatched. The length of the CDR3 is 18 residues. From germline, CDR1 is LNHDA and CDR2 SQIVND (reference sequence). The CDR3 DNA sequence: TGTGCCAGTAGTACCACTAGCGGGAGTCTTTTTAGCACAGATACGCAGTATTTT. Its protein is CASSTTSGSLFSTDTQYF.

The chain carries TRBV7-3 and TRBJ2-3; D may match TRBD1 or TRBD2 (5 bases each). The CDR3 totals 17 residues. Germline values: CDR1 SGHTA, CDR2 FQGTGA. Trimming removed 2 bases from V and 1 base from J, with 16 bases in between. CDR3 amino acids: CASSLEGPSMGTDTQYF. The CDR3 DNA sequence: TGTGCCAGCAGCTTAGAGGGACCCTCAATGGGCACAGATACGCAGTATTTT.

As to this clonotype: A much larger clone is a single base away; this may be a read error. The chain couples TRBV7-3 to TRBJ2-1; 11 bases are shared with TRBD2. Germline CDR1 reads SGHTA; CDR2 reads FQGTGA. CDR3 size: 16 residues. Losses at the gene ends were 5 bases for V and 5 bases for J; bases not matched to a gene: 8. The CDR3 reads CASSATSGTADNEQFF. The CDR3 DNA is TGTGCCAGCAGCGCGACTAGCGGGACCGCCGACAATGAGCAGTTCTTC.

This clonotype was detected ten times or more. The J gene is TRBJ1-1, the V gene TRBV12-3 or TRBV12-4; no firm D call. The CDR3 sequence is 14 residues long. V was shortened by 4 bases and J by 10 bases, with 19 bases between the two germline ends. The CDR3 DNA reads as TGTGCCAGCAGTTCCGTCCCGCTCTGGAAGGGAGCTTTCTTT. Protein sequence: CASSSVPLWKGAFF.

This clonotype was detected ten times or more. The chain has TRBV2 and TRBJ1-5, with no clear D. Germline V lookup: CDR1 SNHLY, CDR2 FYNNEI. This CDR3 is built from 12 residues. V lost 7 bases and J 7 bases, leaving 11 bases between the germline ends. The CDR3 sequence is CASKNREQPQHF. CDR3 coding DNA: TGTGCCAGCAAAAACAGAGAGCAGCCCCAGCATTTT.

This clonotype was counted at least ten times. This rearrangement joins TRBV2 to TRBJ1-2, with D tentatively TRBD1 (5 bases). CDR1 and CDR2 (germline): SNHLY, FYNNEI. The CDR3 length is 12 residues. Trimming removed 3 bases from V and 8 bases from J, with 10 bases in between. CDR3 sequence reads: CASSDRANGYTF. DNA for the CDR3: TGTGCCAGCAGTGACAGGGCAAACGGCTACACCTTC.

The gene calls are TRBV15 and TRBJ1-2; D may be TRBD1 (6 bases). The CDR3 consists of 12 residues. V lost 1 base and J lost 9, with 9 bases in between. CDR1 is LNHNV and CDR2 is YYDKDF in the germline V gene (reference sequence). The CDR3 sequence: CATSRGTESYTF. CDR3 nucleotides: TGTGCCACCAGCAGAGGGACAGAGAGCTACACCTTC.

This clonotype was detected ten times or more. The J gene is TRBJ2-5, the V gene TRBV2, with D uncertain. The CDR3 has 12 amino acids. Germline CDR1 and CDR2: SNHLY and FYNNEI. Between the trimmed V and J ends, which lost 7 bases and 5 bases, there was a span of 11 bases. CDR3 in amino acids: CASTPKRETQYF. CDR3 coding DNA: TGTGCCAGCACCCCCAAACGGGAGACCCAGTACTTC. Complete variable domain (other parts from reference TRBV2 and TRBJ2-5): EPEVTQTPSHQVTQMGQEVILRCVPISNHLYFYWYRQILGQKVEFLVSFYNNEISEKSEIFDDQFSVERPDGSNFTLKIRSTKLEDSAMYFCASTPKRETQYFGPGTRLLVL.

This clonotype has a count of ten or more. The chain combines TRBV2 with TRBJ2-1, with 13 bases matching TRBD2. With 9 bases clipped from V and 8 bases from J, the junction kept 4 bases outside the gene matches. The CDR3 is 13 amino acids. Germline V gives CDR1 SNHLY, CDR2 FYNNEI. The CDR3 spells CASGLAGVDEQFF. In DNA form, the CDR3 reads TGTGCCAGTGGACTAGCGGGAGTGGATGAGCAGTTCTTC. The full variable domain, with the rest looked up from reference TRBV2 and TRBJ2-1, is EPEVTQTPSHQVTQMGQEVILRCVPISNHLYFYWYRQILGQKVEFLVSFYNNEISEKSEIFDDQFSVERPDGSNFTLKIRSTKLEDSAMYFCASGLAGVDEQFFGPGTRLTVL.

In this sample, this clonotype turned up many times. This chain joins TRBV20-1 and TRBJ2-1; perhaps TRBD2 as D (6 bases). With 6 bases removed from V and 4 bases from J, the gap between germline ends came to 19 bases. Germline assignment: CDR1 DFQATT and CDR2 SNEGSKA (reference sequence). The CDR3 runs 15 residues. CDR3 in amino acids: CSALAGTLRYNEQFF. DNA of the CDR3: TGCAGTGCACTGGCCGGGACTTTACGGTACAATGAGCAGTTCTTC.

The chain links TRBV7-3 to TRBJ2-5; possibly TRBD2 for D (6 bases). The germline V gene encodes CDR1 SGHTA and CDR2 FQGTGA. V lost 5 bases and J 3 bases, leaving 13 bases between the germline ends. This CDR3 is 14 amino acids long. CDR3 region: CASSPRGSKETQYF. The CDR3 nucleotides read TGTGCCAGCAGCCCCCGGGGGTCCAAAGAGACCCAGTACTTC.

There are a few counts of this clonotype. V usage is TRBV18 and J usage is TRBJ2-5; D ambiguous. The CDR3 covers 11 residues. Germline CDR1 KGHSH, CDR2 LQKENI. V was clipped by 6 bases and J by 5 bases, with 7 bases between them. The CDR3 bases are TGTGCCAGCTCGGCAGAGGAGACCCAGTACTTC. It translates to CASSAEETQYF.

Comments on this clonotype: This could be a read error, since a much larger clone is one nucleotide away. This chain connects TRBV11-3 to TRBJ1-2, with 11 nucleotides matching TRBD1. Germline loops: CDR1 SGHNT, CDR2 YENEEA. There are 18 residues in the CDR3. Losses at the gene ends were 8 bases for V and 2 bases for J; bases not matched to a gene: 16. The DNA for the CDR3 is TGTGCCAGCGGCCTTAGCCGGGACAGGGGGGCAAGGAACTATGGCTACACCTTC. It translates to CASGLSRDRGARNYGYTF.

This clonotype came up a few times. The rearrangement uses TRBV20-1 and TRBJ2-3; weak D call: TRBD2 (6 bases). The germline CDR1 and CDR2 sequences are DFQATT and SNEGSKA (reference sequence). The CDR3 runs to 16 residues. Trimming removed 3 bases from V and 3 bases from J, with 19 bases in between. DNA for the CDR3: TGCAGTGCTAGTAAATCTGCGCGGGACTTTACAGATACGCAGTATTTT. This gives the protein CSASKSARDFTDTQYF.

In this sample, this clonotype turned up many times. The rearrangement joins TRBV7-2 to TRBJ2-5; D remains ambiguous. Deletions cut 5 bases from V and 4 bases from J, with 8 bases between. From germline, CDR1 is SGHTA and CDR2 FQGNSA. The CDR3 is 12 residues long. The CDR3 bases are TGTGCCAGCAGCCCTCAACGAGAGACCCAGTACTTC. Encoded protein: CASSPQRETQYF.

This chain connects TRBV15 to TRBJ1-6; D call uncertain. V lost 3 bases to trimming and J lost 10 bases, with 7 bases between them. Germline V gene lookup returns CDR1 LNHNV and CDR2 YYDKDF (reference sequence). The CDR3 spans 12 residues. This CDR3 is CATSSQESPLHF. CDR3 coding DNA: TGTGCCACCAGCAGCCAAGAATCACCCCTCCACTTT.

This clonotype was counted between two and nine times. The chain combines TRBV9 with TRBJ2-3; no firm D call. Trimming took off 0 bases at V and 3 bases at J, with 8 bases between the two ends. This CDR3 is built from 14 residues. Germline loops: CDR1 SGDLS, CDR2 YYNGEE. The CDR3 spells CASSVDGGTDTQYF. The CDR3, as DNA: TGTGCCAGCAGCGTAGATGGTGGGACAGATACGCAGTATTTT.